What follows is one T cell receptor beta chain and its context. What it binds is not known. Since all of the isolated RNA was reverse transcribed, expressed TCRB transcripts were what got sequenced. Some clones are missing from TCRdb's copy, which holds only in-frame ones; the method was immunoSEQ multiplex PCR. Among a few hundred thousand clones listed, roughly 12% were seen once. CDR3 length equals 12 residues. The trim removed 5 bases at V and 5 bases at J, leaving 2 bases unmatched. Germline V gene data show CDR1 as SNHLY and CDR2 as FYNNEI. The sample belongs to a study of beta chain features in type 1 diabetes. Study-wide background: Patients shared similar age, gender and cell yields with healthy donors. Study observations and caveats: Fewer insertions but more deletions were seen at VDJ junctions in type 1 diabetes patients. Shorter TCRB CDR3s, moderately but significantly so, marked every one of the four CD4+ subsets in Type 1 diabetes patients. TCRB rearrangement may or may not be influenced by HLA type; here this remained unresolved.

The sample comprised naive CD4+ T cells from blood. The clonotype was recovered from a woman in her late teens or twenties with type 1 diabetes. The chain is built from TRBV2 and TRBJ2-7; TRBD1 agrees at 8 bases. In DNA form, the CDR3 reads TGTGCCAGCAGTCGACAGGGGAACGAGCAGTACTTC. Its protein is CASSRQGNEQYF.